The 26 T cell receptor beta chains given below trace back to one sample, sequenced in a study of neurological immune-mediated disorders. One entry per CDR3 protein, called by TCRdb with MiXCR from the 5' RACE reads. The sample records about 57,000 distinct CDR3 sequences, 9.5% to 15% being singletons. Sequenced material: PBMCs. These receptor sequences come from a woman aged 55-75 years with HTLV-1-associated myelopathy (HAM/TSP).

This clonotype appeared many times. This chain joins TRBV10-3 and TRBJ2-7; D uncertain. This CDR3 comprises 11 residues. V lost 6 bases, J lost 6 bases, and 9 bases lay in between. The germline V gene encodes CDR1 ENHRY and CDR2 SYGVKD. The CDR3 protein is CAISERIEQYF. The CDR3 DNA sequence: TGTGCCATCAGCGAAAGAATCGAGCAGTACTTC.

This clonotype has more than one count but fewer than ten. This chain connects TRBV12-5 to TRBJ2-2; 9 nucleotides agree with TRBD2. The germline V gene has CDR1 LGHNT and CDR2 FRNRAP. This CDR3 contains 16 residues. After removal of 6 bases from V and 7 bases from J, the junction contained 12 bases not matched to a gene. The CDR3 is CASGRGSGSGDGELFF. In nucleotides, the CDR3 is TGTGCTAGTGGCCGCGGTAGCGGGAGTGGGGACGGGGAGCTGTTTTTT. Complete variable domain (other parts from reference TRBV12-5 and TRBJ2-2): DARVTQTPRHKVTEMGQEVTMRCQPILGHNTVFWYRQTMMQGLELLAYFRNRAPLDDSGMPKDRFSAEMPDATLATLKIQPSEPRDSAVYFCASGRGSGSGDGELFFGEGSRLTVL.

This clonotype has at least ten counts. This chain joins TRBV5-1 and TRBJ2-1; 7 bases fit TRBD1. The CDR3 spans 13 residues. The junction had 5 bases not matched to a gene; V was cut back by 4 bases and J by 7 bases. Germline loops: CDR1 SGHRS, CDR2 YFSETQ. The CDR3, as DNA: TGCGCCAGCAGCCCGGGGACAGCTAATGAGCAGTTCTTC. Its translation is CASSPGTANEQFF. Supplemented by reference TRBV5-1 and TRBJ2-1, the full variable domain reads KAGVTQTPRYLIKTRGQQVTLSCSPISGHRSVSWYQQTPGQGLQFLFEYFSETQRNKGNFPGRFSGRQFSNSRSEMNVSTLELGDSALYLCASSPGTANEQFFGPGTRLTVL.

This clonotype came up many times. The chain joins TRBV5-1 to TRBJ2-3; tentatively, D is TRBD2 (5 bases). The CDR3 has 16 residues. Trimming stripped 2 bases from V and 1 base from J, with 14 bases between. CDR1 SGHRS and CDR2 YFSETQ come from the germline V gene. The CDR3 spells CASSLRGLVGTDTQYF. CDR3 coding DNA: TGCGCCAGCAGCTTAAGAGGGTTAGTGGGCACAGATACGCAGTATTTT.

This clonotype was recorded at least ten times. V gene TRBV7-9 combines with J gene TRBJ2-5, with 8 nucleotides matching TRBD1. This CDR3 spans 14 amino acids. Germline CDR1 and CDR2: SEHNR and FQNEAQ (reference sequence). V trimming: 5 bases; J trimming: 1 base; junction bases outside the gene matches: 3. This CDR3 is CASSQQGVQETQYF. The CDR3 coding sequence is TGTGCCAGCAGCCAACAGGGGGTCCAAGAGACCCAGTACTTC.

This clonotype has a count of ten or more. The V and J genes are TRBV20-1 and TRBJ2-1, with a tentative D call TRBD1 (5 bases). This CDR3 contains 15 residues. With 0 bases removed from V and 0 bases from J, the gap between germline ends came to 9 bases. Germline V lookup: CDR1 DFQATT, CDR2 SNEGSKA (reference sequence). CDR3 loop: CSARDRDLSYNEQFF. The CDR3 DNA reads TGCAGTGCTAGAGACAGGGATCTCTCCTACAATGAGCAGTTCTTC.

This clonotype was picked up a small number of times. J is TRBJ2-7 and V is TRBV5-5, with 7 bases aligning to TRBD1. CDR1 is SGHKS and CDR2 is YYEKEE in the germline V gene (reference sequence). V lost 5 bases and J lost 5; bases outside the gene matches: 10. This CDR3 is built from 14 residues. This CDR3 is CASSQSDRINEQYF. As DNA, the CDR3 is TGTGCCAGCAGTCAGTCGGACAGGATCAACGAGCAGTACTTC.

This clonotype was seen at least ten times. The chain joins TRBV12-3 or TRBV12-4 to TRBJ2-3; tentatively, D is TRBD2 (5 bases). The V and J ends lost 3 bases and 7 bases respectively, with 11 bases between them. CDR3 length: 13 amino acids. The chain's CDR3 is CASSFGGRNTQYF. Here the CDR3 DNA reads TGTGCCAGCAGTTTTGGTGGGAGAAATACGCAGTATTTT.

This clonotype was seen at least ten times. J is TRBJ2-3 and V is TRBV20-1; D gene unclear. This CDR3 comprises 15 residues. V was trimmed by 0 bases and J by 1 base, leaving 11 bases between them. The germline V gene encodes CDR1 DFQATT and CDR2 SNEGSKA (reference sequence). CDR3 loop: CSARDAYVGTDTQYF. As DNA, the CDR3 is TGCAGTGCTAGAGACGCGTACGTAGGCACAGATACGCAGTATTTT.

Comments on this clonotype: Since a much larger clone is just one base distant, this may be a read error. The chain joins TRBV29-1 to TRBJ2-7; D is possibly TRBD1 or TRBD2 (5 bases each). CDR1 and CDR2 from the germline V gene are SQVTM and ANQGSEA. V was cut by 7 bases and J by 0 bases, with 22 bases left in between. There are 16 residues in the CDR3. The CDR3 spells CSARGAYRTNSYEQYF. In DNA, the CDR3 is TGCAGCGCACGAGGGGCGTACAGGACCAACTCCTACGAGCAGTACTTC.

This clonotype was picked up many times. V usage is TRBV3-1 and J usage is TRBJ2-7; D possibly uses TRBD1 or TRBD2 (5 bases each). The CDR3 is 16 amino acids. V gave up 2 bases and J gave up 5 bases, with 19 bases separating them. Germline CDR1 reads LGHDT; CDR2 reads YNNKEL (reference sequence). The CDR3 loop reads CASSQTRPGTPDEQYF. CDR3 sequence (DNA): TGTGCCAGCAGCCAAACCCGCCCCGGGACCCCGGACGAGCAGTACTTC.

This clonotype was found many times. This sequence joins TRBV5-1 and TRBJ2-7, with D possibly TRBD2 on 5 matching bases. This CDR3 spans 15 amino acids. Germline assignment: CDR1 SGHRS and CDR2 YFSETQ. V lost 0 bases and J 3 bases, leaving 13 bases between the germline ends. CDR3: CASSLEAGGSYEQYF. The CDR3 DNA reads as TGCGCCAGCAGCTTGGAGGCTGGAGGCAGCTACGAGCAGTACTTC.

This clonotype was detected only a few times. This chain connects TRBV18 to TRBJ2-2; TRBD2 might be the D (6 bases). Looked up from germline, CDR1 is KGHSH and CDR2 is LQKENI. The CDR3 sequence is 16 residues long. Between the trimmed V and J ends, which lost 6 bases and 0 bases, there was a span of 14 bases. The CDR3 region has the DNA TGTGCCAGCTCGCCCGCCTCGGGAGCGAACACCGGGGAGCTGTTTTTT. Encoded protein: CASSPASGANTGELFF. The variable domain in full, with the rest retrieved from reference TRBV18 and TRBJ2-2, is NAGVMQNPRHLVRRRGQEARLRCSPMKGHSHVYWYRQLPEEGLKFMVYLQKENIIDESGMPKERFSAEFPKEGPSILRIQQVVRGDSAAYFCASSPASGANTGELFFGEGSRLTVL.

This clonotype was counted at least ten times. The chain uses TRBV5-6 and TRBJ1-2; 10 bases map to TRBD1. The germline V gene has CDR1 SGHDT and CDR2 YYEEEE. V shed 3 bases, J shed 4 bases, and the junction held 9 bases outside the gene matches. CDR3 length: 16 amino acids. The CDR3 is CASSSSLGQGIYGYTF. CDR3 sequence (DNA): TGTGCCAGCAGCTCGTCTTTGGGACAGGGGATCTATGGCTACACCTTC.

This clonotype has at least ten counts. This chain uses TRBV12-3 or TRBV12-4 with TRBJ1-5; 7 bases are shared with TRBD1. The length of the CDR3 is 15 residues. V lost 6 bases, J lost 5 bases, and 10 bases stayed unmatched. The CDR3 DNA reads as TGTGCCAGCAGCTCCGGGACAGCGAACCATCAGCCCCAGCATTTT. Protein product: CASSSGTANHQPQHF.

The CDR3 nucleotides are TGTGCCAGCAGTGACAGGGTACAGGGTGTATACTTC. Residues: CASSDRVQGVYF. This sequence joins TRBV2 and TRBJ2-7; perhaps TRBD1 as D (6 bases). CDR1 and CDR2 (germline): SNHLY, FYNNEI. The CDR3 has 12 amino acids. With 3 bases removed from V and 13 bases from J, the gap between germline ends came to 16 bases.

This clonotype showed up many times. The chain is built from TRBV20-1 and TRBJ1-2; D remains ambiguous. The germline V gene has CDR1 DFQATT and CDR2 SNEGSKA (reference sequence). V was pared by 5 bases and J by 3 bases, with 7 bases between. This CDR3 region has 11 residues. The CDR3, as DNA: TGCAGTGCTGGAATAGACTATGGCTACACCTTC. As protein: CSAGIDYGYTF.

In this sample, this clonotype turned up many times. This chain links TRBV9 with TRBJ1-4, with no clear D. V lost 2 bases and J 5 bases, leaving 16 bases between the germline ends. The CDR3 is made up of 16 amino acids. Germline CDR1 is SGDLS and CDR2 is YYNGEE. The CDR3 spells CASSVGSGSLNEKLFF. The CDR3 region has the DNA TGTGCCAGCAGCGTGGGTTCGGGAAGCTTAAATGAAAAACTGTTTTTT. The whole variable domain, remainder taken from reference TRBV9 and TRBJ1-4, is DSGVTQTPKHLITATGQRVTLRCSPRSGDLSVYWYQQSLDQGLQFLIQYYNGEERAKGNILERFSAQQFPDLHSELNLSSLELGDSALYFCASSVGSGSLNEKLFFGSGTQLSVL.

This clonotype was recorded many times. This chain uses TRBV5-1 with TRBJ2-1, with no clear D. Germline V gives CDR1 SGHRS, CDR2 YFSETQ. CDR3 length: 15 amino acids. V lost 0 bases to trimming and J lost 7 bases, with 14 bases between them. The CDR3 is CASSLGTTPSNEQFF. CDR3 sequence (DNA): TGCGCCAGCAGCTTGGGGACCACCCCTTCGAATGAGCAGTTCTTC.

This clonotype was observed at least ten times. This chain joins TRBV28 and TRBJ1-1; a weak D match, TRBD1 (6 bases). The CDR3 covers 14 residues. The germline V gene has CDR1 MDHEN and CDR2 SYDVKM. Trimming removed 7 bases from V and 4 bases from J, with 16 bases in between. The CDR3 region is CASKLRGASTEAFF. In DNA form, the CDR3 reads TGTGCCAGCAAACTAAGGGGGGCGTCCACTGAAGCTTTCTTT.

This rearrangement joins TRBV2 to TRBJ2-3, with 11 bases fitting TRBD2. Germline CDR1 reads SNHLY; CDR2 reads FYNNEI. The CDR3 sequence is 15 residues long. V trimming: 6 bases; J trimming: 2 bases; junction bases outside the gene matches: 4. As DNA, the CDR3 is TGTGCCAGCAGGGGGACTAGCGGCCCCACAGATACGCAGTATTTT. Amino acid sequence: CASRGTSGPTDTQYF.

This sequence joins TRBV7-9 and TRBJ2-5; D ambiguous. CDR1 SEHNR and CDR2 FQNEAQ come from the germline V gene (reference sequence). V was cut by 4 bases and J by 4 bases, with 13 bases left in between. The CDR3 is 14 amino acids. CDR3: CASSSSGRRETQYF. In DNA, the CDR3 is TGTGCCAGCAGCTCTTCAGGACGGAGAGAGACCCAGTACTTC.

This clonotype showed up many times. The CDR3 bases are TGTGCCAGCAGACCAACCCGGGACCCAAACAATGAGCAGTTCTTC. Amino acid sequence: CASRPTRDPNNEQFF. The chain carries TRBV5-6 and TRBJ2-1; D possibly matches TRBD1 or TRBD2 (5 bases each). The germline V gene encodes CDR1 SGHDT and CDR2 YYEEEE. The CDR3 totals 15 residues. Trimming stripped 5 bases from V and 5 bases from J, with 17 bases between.

This clonotype was found many times. V gene TRBV20-1 combines with J gene TRBJ2-3; TRBD2 matches 12 bases. The CDR3 sequence is 19 residues long. The junction had 12 bases not matched to a gene; V was cut back by 0 bases and J by 2 bases. Germline-derived CDR1 and CDR2 are DFQATT and SNEGSKA (reference sequence). CDR3 sequence: CSARDLQLAGGLATDTQYF. In nucleotides, the CDR3 is TGCAGTGCTAGAGATCTACAACTAGCGGGAGGTCTTGCCACAGATACGCAGTATTTT.

V gene TRBV20-1 combines with J gene TRBJ2-5; D is uncertain. CDR1 is DFQATT and CDR2 is SNEGSKA in the germline V gene (reference sequence). V was clipped by 1 base and J by 3 bases, with 15 bases between them. This CDR3 is 15 amino acids long. CDR3 amino acids: CSARGPRSLEETQYF. The DNA of the CDR3 is TGCAGTGCTAGAGGACCGCGCAGCCTGGAAGAGACCCAGTACTTC.

This clonotype was observed at least ten times. This chain links TRBV5-6 with TRBJ1-1, with no clear D. The germline CDR1 and CDR2 sequences are SGHDT and YYEEEE. Trimming took 2 bases from V and 3 from J, leaving 11 bases between them. This CDR3 is built from 14 residues. In DNA form, the CDR3 reads TGTGCCAGCAGCTTAGGATATGGGGACACTGAAGCTTTCTTT. Protein sequence: CASSLGYGDTEAFF.